Included here is one T cell receptor (beta chain) sequence, with context. Its antigen is as yet unknown. The CDR3 consists of 14 residues. Germline-derived CDR1 and CDR2 are SGHRS and YFSETQ. Trimming pared 2 bases from V and 8 bases from J, leaving 16 bases between. This entry belongs to a study of blood T cells in healthy people across ages. As for the study in general: The template switching approach captured approximately one barcoded beta molecule for every two T cells. Study-level findings and limits: Among long-lived donors, naive CD4+ cells were more numerous and diversity higher than in aged donors. Getting older went along with TCR beta diversity per million T cells dropping roughly linearly.

The authors ran a second PCR of roughly 7 to 11 cycles using a sample-barcoded 5' primer and a J-beta primer mix. TCRdb processed the 5' RACE reads anew with MiXCR; each CDR3 protein has one entry. The data contain 1.5 million to 2 million distinct CDR3 sequences, roughly 50% of them seen just once; the ten biggest clones take up 2.1%. The rearrangement links TRBV5-1 to TRBJ1-2; D possibly corresponds to TRBD1 (5 bases). The receptor comes from a woman aged 40 to 50 in good health. Material for sequencing was blood. CDR3 bases: TGCGCCAGCAGCTTCGAACTTCAGGGAGACGGCTACACCTTC. Residues: CASSFELQGDGYTF.